A selection of T cell receptor beta chains follows, all from one sample in a study of cytomegalovirus exposure and HLA in healthy donors. The method was immunoSEQ multiplex PCR; TCRdb's version includes in-frame clones alone and lacks a portion of them. This sample's table has 200,000 to 250,000 clones. What was sequenced was PBMCs. The receptors originated from a woman in her 30s in good health and CMV-seropositive. Both conserved end residues are part of each CDR3. The D gene is left open where the match is weak.

TRBJ2-7 TRBV10-2 TRBD2 CASFERELGQYF TGCGCCAGCTTTGAGCGGGAGCTGGGGCAATACTTC
TRBJ1-2 TRBV5-1 - CASSLAGLNYGYTF TGCGCCAGCAGCTTGGCCGGTCTTAACTATGGCTACACCTTC
TRBJ2-2 TRBV2 - CASSEQGYTGELFF TGCGCCAGCAGTGAGCAGGGATACACCGGGGAGCTGTTTTTT
TRBJ1-6 TRBV5-1 TRBD1 CASSPTWTGSSSYNSPLHF TGCGCCAGCAGCCCGACCTGGACAGGTTCCAGCTCCTATAATTCACCCCTCCACTTT
TRBJ1-1 TRBV4-3 - CASSLQSNTEAFF TGCGCCAGCAGCCTCCAGTCGAACACTGAAGCTTTCTTT
TRBJ2-7 TRBV10-3 - CAISESVYEQYF TGTGCCATCAGTGAGAGCGTATACGAGCAGTACTTC
TRBJ2-7 TRBV5-6 TRBD2 CASSLGLAGDSYEQYF TGTGCCAGCAGCTTGGGGCTAGCGGGAGATTCCTACGAGCAGTACTTC
TRBJ1-4 TRBV2 - CASSDRVATNEKLFF TGTGCCAGCAGTGACAGGGTTGCAACTAATGAAAAACTGTTTTTT
TRBJ2-7 TRBV7-9 - CASSGPSLGSSYEQYF TGTGCCAGCAGCGGACCCTCACTAGGATCCTCCTACGAGCAGTACTTC
TRBJ1-5 TRBV19 - CASRDFANQPQHF TGTGCCAGCCGGGACTTCGCCAATCAGCCCCAGCATTTT
TRBJ2-1 TRBV10-3 - CAISETSGPFF TGTGCCATCAGTGAGACGTCAGGGCCGTTCTTC